The entry below describes one T cell receptor beta chain. This sample is drawn from a study of control samples from healthy donors and cancer patients. Sequencing was performed with immunoSEQ multiplex PCR; in TCRdb, only in-frame clones are kept and a portion is missing. The table has about 410,000 clones, 75% to 95% seen once. V lost 5 bases to trimming and J lost 8 bases; unmatched junction nucleotides: 15. Germline V gene sequence: CDR1 LNHDA, CDR2 SQIVND (reference sequence). The CDR3 contains 16 residues. The rearrangement uses TRBV19 and TRBJ2-4, with 7 bases that match TRBD1. The sequenced sample consisted of PBMCs. The TCR was taken from a man aged 35 to 55 with head and neck cancer. The CDR3 region is CASSHPGQPPVDIQYF. The CDR3 DNA reads as TGTGCCAGTAGTCATCCGGGACAGCCTCCCGTGGACATTCAGTACTTC.